This TCR beta chain was sequenced in a study of CD8 T cells in ankylosing spondylitis. TCRdb re-called the 5' RACE reads with MiXCR, one entry per CDR3 protein. The sample lists 200,000 to 250,000 distinct CDR3 sequences, 7% to 10% seen once, with 4.5% to 5% in the top ten. The CDR3 sequence is 16 residues long. Germline CDR1 and CDR2: LNHNV and YYDKDF (reference sequence). Remarks on this clonotype: At one boundary the junction diverges from the germline segment, which might be a read error.

This TCR came from a female donor with ankylosing spondylitis or in good health (not recorded which). The sequenced material came from blood, either unsorted or a sorted T cell fraction (not recorded which). The chain recombines TRBV15 with TRBJ1-5; no clear D. This CDR3 reads CAASSAGEEPPQPQHF. DNA for the CDR3: TGTGCCGCCAGCAGCGCTGGGGAGGAACCCCCTCAGCCCCAGCATTTT.